The TCR beta chain under discussion was sequenced for a study of T cell repertoires in cytomegalovirus infection. The wider study: Public TCR beta signature analysis indicated the presence of both CMV infection and matching HLA type.

About this clonotype itself: The antigen remains unidentified.

MiXCR, applied by TCRdb to the reads, yields one record per CDR3 protein. The table records some 590,000 distinct CDR3 sequences, 40% of them present only once. Germline values: CDR1 SNHLY, CDR2 FYNNEI. Trimming at V came to 4 bases and at J to 7 bases, leaving 10 bases not matched to a gene. CDR3 length: 16 residues. Study-level results: Predominance within the ex vivo response was attributable to HLA-C-restricted CMV-specific TCR beta clonotypes. Accumulated public TCR beta family frequency recognized individuals carrying CMV together with the relevant HLA.

The chain links TRBV2 to TRBJ2-1; 10 nucleotides align to TRBD2. Sequencing was performed on cultured PBMCs, taken from culture after CMV antigen stimulation. The sequence derives from a human donor in good health (CMV status not recorded). Some clones in this sample may be carry-over from other donors' samples. CDR3 nucleotides: TGTGCCAGCAGTGGGGTACGAGCGGGGGGGCTTAATGAGCAGTTCTTC. Translated: CASSGVRAGGLNEQFF.